A few counts support the clone carrying this T cell receptor beta chain. The individuals who served as donors were healthy Caucasians living in Russia, aged roughly 6 to 100. The length of the CDR3 is 16 residues. The V gene end was trimmed by 1 base and the J gene end by 0 bases; junction bases not matched to a gene: 4. Germline loops: CDR1 SGHAT, CDR2 FQDESV (reference sequence). The sample belongs to a study of blood T cells in healthy people across ages. Alongside a J-beta primer mix, a sample-barcoded 5' primer served in a second PCR lasting roughly 7 to 12 cycles. TCRdb fed the 5' RACE reads into MiXCR, producing one record per CDR3 protein. The repertoire includes about a million distinct CDR3 sequences, 35% to 45% of them detected once, and around 13% sits in the top ten.

Material for sequencing was blood. The rearrangement uses TRBV11-1 and TRBJ2-5; 8 positions agree with TRBD2. The TCR comes from a man younger than 35 in good health. The DNA of the CDR3 is TGTGCCAGCAGCTTAGGCGGGGGGATGTACCAAGAGACCCAGTACTTC. Translation: CASSLGGGMYQETQYF.